The next 18 T cell receptor beta chains were all read from a single sample in a study of response to subunit inactivated influenza vaccine. TCRdb reprocessed the RT-PCR reads via MiXCR and lists one record per CDR3 protein. The sample lists 650,000 to 800,000 distinct CDR3 sequences, about 14% seen once, with less than 9% in the top ten. The specimen comprised PBMCs from blood, sampled around 15 days before vaccination. The receptors shown here come from a man aged 50-59 years who received an inactivated influenza vaccine.

J is TRBJ2-2 and V is TRBV12-3 or TRBV12-4; 8 nucleotides agree with TRBD1. The CDR3 is made up of 15 amino acids. The ends lost 5 bases at V and 4 bases at J; junction bases unmatched: 6. The DNA of the CDR3 is TGTGCCAGCAGTCGACAGGGGCTACGCACCGGGGAGCTGTTTTTT. Its protein product is CASSRQGLRTGELFF.

V gene TRBV9 combines with J gene TRBJ1-2, with D perhaps TRBD1 (5 bases). The V end lost 6 bases, the J end lost 0 bases, and 9 bases lay between the germline ends. CDR3 size: 13 residues. The V gene's germline CDR1 is SGDLS and CDR2 YYNGEE. The chain's CDR3 is CASNRDANYGYTF. The CDR3 nucleotides read TGTGCCAGCAATCGGGACGCTAACTATGGCTACACCTTC. The variable domain in full, with the rest retrieved from reference TRBV9 and TRBJ1-2, is DSGVTQTPKHLITATGQRVTLRCSPRSGDLSVYWYQQSLDQGLQFLIQYYNGEERAKGNILERFSAQQFPDLHSELNLSSLELGDSALYFCASNRDANYGYTFGSGTRLTVV.

The chain combines TRBV5-1 with TRBJ2-1, with TRBD2 identical over 14 bases. This CDR3 spans 15 amino acids. V gave up 3 bases and J gave up 8 bases; unmatched junction bases: 4. Germline V gene lookup returns CDR1 SGHRS and CDR2 YFSETQ. DNA of the CDR3: TGCGCCAGCAGCTCACCGACTAGCGGGAGGGATGAGCAGTTCTTC. This gives the protein CASSSPTSGRDEQFF. Full variable domain (missing parts from reference TRBV5-1 and TRBJ2-1): KAGVTQTPRYLIKTRGQQVTLSCSPISGHRSVSWYQQTPGQGLQFLFEYFSETQRNKGNFPGRFSGRQFSNSRSEMNVSTLELGDSALYLCASSSPTSGRDEQFFGPGTRLTVL.

The chain links TRBV6-2 or TRBV6-3 to TRBJ1-1, with a weak D call TRBD1 (6 bases). This CDR3 has 13 amino acids. V lost 6 bases and J lost 7, with 15 bases in between. In germline, CDR1 is MNHEY, CDR2 SVGEGT. The CDR3 loop is CASREQGRGEAFF. In DNA form, the CDR3 reads TGTGCCAGCAGGGAACAGGGTCGCGGTGAAGCTTTCTTT.

The chain recombines TRBV11-1 with TRBJ2-2; possibly TRBD1 for D (8 bases). Trimming shortened V by 4 bases and J by 0 bases, and 21 bases separated the two germline ends. The germline V gene has CDR1 SGHAT and CDR2 FQDESV (reference sequence). The CDR3 totals 19 residues. The CDR3 loop is CASSSPYGGTGANTGELFF. The CDR3 nucleotides read TGTGCCAGCAGCTCCCCTTACGGGGGGACAGGTGCGAACACCGGGGAGCTGTTTTTT.

This clonotype was seen more than once but under ten times. V and J are TRBV6-5 and TRBJ2-7; 9 bases map to TRBD1. The trim removed 2 bases at V and 2 bases at J, leaving 4 bases unmatched. The CDR3 contains 15 residues. The germline V gene has CDR1 MNHEY and CDR2 SVGAGI. For the CDR3, the DNA is TGTGCCAGCAGTTACGACAGGGGGATTGCCTACGAGCAGTACTTC. Its translation is CASSYDRGIAYEQYF.

This clonotype has just a few counts. The V and J genes are TRBV7-9 and TRBJ1-2; TRBD1 matches at 12 bases. V trimming: 5 bases; J trimming: 6 bases; junction bases outside the gene matches: 7. The CDR3 extends over 15 amino acids. Germline-derived CDR1 and CDR2 are SEHNR and FQNEAQ (reference sequence). CDR3 DNA sequence: TGTGCCAGCAGCCCTCAGGGACAGGGGGCGAATGGCTACACCTTC. Translated, it gives CASSPQGQGANGYTF.

This clonotype was counted a few times. The genes are TRBV29-1 and TRBJ1-1; D is ambiguous. CDR1 SQVTM and CDR2 ANQGSEA come from the germline V gene. CDR3 length: 10 residues. Trimming shortened V by 7 bases and J by 3 bases, and 6 bases separated the two germline ends. CDR3 sequence reads: CSDLDTEAFF. The CDR3 DNA sequence: TGCAGCGACTTAGACACTGAAGCTTTCTTT.

This clonotype has a count of ten or more. This sequence joins TRBV3-1 and TRBJ2-7; D might be TRBD1 (5 bases). Trimming took 0 bases from V and 5 from J, leaving 17 bases between them. CDR1 LGHDT and CDR2 YNNKEL come from the germline V gene (reference sequence). The CDR3 contains 16 residues. In DNA form, the CDR3 reads TGTGCCAGCAGCCAAGAACGGCAGGGTATTGTTAACGAGCAGTACTTC. This codes for CASSQERQGIVNEQYF.

The chain couples TRBV20-1 to TRBJ2-7; no clear D gene. V lost 4 bases and J 0 bases, leaving 13 bases between the germline ends. Germline V gives CDR1 DFQATT, CDR2 SNEGSKA (reference sequence). The CDR3 runs to 14 residues. The CDR3 DNA follows: TGCAGTGCTACCCCGGGTGTACCCTCCTACGAGCAGTACTTC. It codes for CSATPGVPSYEQYF.

In its sample, this clonotype was seen a few times. J is TRBJ2-6 and V is TRBV6-5; D not certain. The CDR3 is made up of 18 amino acids. In germline, CDR1 is MNHEY, CDR2 SVGAGI. V was cut by 0 bases and J by 4 bases, with 16 bases left in between. CDR3 amino acids: CASSYSQSVGRGANVLTF. The CDR3 nucleotides are TGTGCCAGCAGTTACTCGCAGTCAGTCGGTCGGGGGGCCAACGTCCTGACTTTC.

A few counts support this clonotype. The chain carries TRBV20-1 and TRBJ2-1; TRBD2 aligns across 7 bases. The CDR3 is made up of 15 amino acids. Germline V gives CDR1 DFQATT, CDR2 SNEGSKA (reference sequence). Trimming removed 1 base from V and 4 bases from J; junction bases left unmatched: 7. CDR3 amino acids: CSARGASGRYNEQFF. CDR3 nucleotides: TGCAGTGCTAGAGGGGCTAGCGGCAGATACAATGAGCAGTTCTTC.

This clonotype was counted only a few times. V is TRBV7-3 and J is TRBJ2-3; D ambiguous. The germline CDR1 and CDR2 sequences are SGHTA and FQGTGA. The CDR3 consists of 14 residues. Trimming took 0 bases from V and 6 from J, leaving 10 bases between them. The CDR3 DNA follows: TGTGCCAGCAGCTTAACGTCTGATACCGATACGCAGTATTTT. It yields the protein CASSLTSDTDTQYF.

This clonotype turned up a few times. This sequence joins TRBV29-1 and TRBJ1-2; D remains ambiguous. This CDR3 region has 13 residues. Trimming stripped 3 bases from V and 5 bases from J, with 13 bases between. The germline gives CDR1 SQVTM, CDR2 ANQGSEA. The CDR3 nucleotides read TGCAGCGTTGATGGAGGATGGCGGTATGGCTACACCTTC. Translation: CSVDGGWRYGYTF.

This clonotype was counted between two and nine times. This chain connects TRBV7-9 to TRBJ2-6, with 7 positions matching TRBD2. The CDR3 runs to 16 residues. V lost 0 bases, J lost 10 bases, and 9 bases stayed unmatched. Germline lookup yields CDR1 SEHNR and CDR2 FQNEAQ (reference sequence). CDR3 amino acids: CASSLASGGRGNVLTF. The CDR3 DNA sequence: TGTGCCAGCAGCTTAGCGTCGGGGGGACGGGGGAACGTCCTGACTTTC.

The chain links TRBV3-1 to TRBJ2-7; TRBD1 aligns across 10 bases. Germline CDR1 is LGHDT and CDR2 is YNNKEL (reference sequence). The trim removed 3 bases at V and 6 bases at J, leaving 5 bases unmatched. The length of the CDR3 is 14 residues. The DNA of the CDR3 is TGTGCCAGCAGCCAGGCCGGGACAGGGGTCGAGCAGTACTTC. Amino acid sequence: CASSQAGTGVEQYF.

This clonotype was seen a few times. The chain joins TRBV10-3 to TRBJ2-7, with 11 positions matching TRBD2. V trimming: 4 bases; J trimming: 4 bases; junction bases outside the gene matches: 9. Germline-derived CDR1 and CDR2 are ENHRY and SYGVKD. This CDR3 is built from 16 residues. The CDR3 loop is CAISGLELAGVYEQYF. CDR3 in DNA: TGTGCCATCAGTGGACTAGAACTAGCGGGAGTGTACGAGCAGTACTTC.

Only a few counts were recorded for this clonotype. The V gene is TRBV7-2, the J gene TRBJ2-1; D assignment may be TRBD1 or TRBD2 (5 bases each). The CDR3 covers 14 residues. Germline values: CDR1 SGHTA, CDR2 FQGNSA. Trimming took 5 bases from V and 7 from J, leaving 15 bases between them. CDR3 loop: CASSPGTLRNEQFF. Here the CDR3 DNA reads TGTGCCAGCAGCCCAGGGACCCTAAGGAATGAGCAGTTCTTC. The full variable domain, with the rest looked up from reference TRBV7-2 and TRBJ2-1, is GAGVSQSPSNKVTEKGKDVELRCDPISGHTALYWYRQSLGQGLEFLIYFQGNSAPDKSGLPSDRFSAERTGGSVSTLTIQRTQQEDSAVYLCASSPGTLRNEQFFGPGTRLTVL.